Following are 2 T cell receptor beta chains from one sample sequenced in a study of PD-L1 blockade in urothelial cancer. Indicated time point: peripheral blood 6 weeks after treatment start. Using immunoSEQ multiplex PCR, the repertoire was profiled, and TCRdb retains in-frame clones only, with some absent. The repertoire consists of about 30,000 clones, with roughly nine tenths occurring once and the leading ten covering 8%. Here the sequenced sample was PBMCs, taken around atezolizumab (anti-PD-L1) treatment. The receptors derive from a man older than 75 with urothelial cancer.

The V and J genes are TRBV28 and TRBJ2-3; 8 bases map to TRBD1. The length of the CDR3 is 15 residues. Germline V gene sequence: CDR1 MDHEN, CDR2 SYDVKM. V was clipped by 6 bases and J by 4 bases; unmatched bases: 9. CDR3 in amino acids: CASSPTGGNADTQYF. CDR3 DNA: TGTGCCAGCAGCCCCACAGGGGGTAACGCAGATACGCAGTATTTT.

V and J are TRBV5-1 and TRBJ2-7, with D unclear. Germline V lookup: CDR1 SGHRS, CDR2 YFSETQ. CDR3 length: 13 amino acids. Trimming removed 0 bases from V and 2 bases from J, with 6 bases in between. The CDR3 reads CASSLDSPYEQYF. CDR3 DNA: TGCGCCAGCAGCTTGGACAGCCCCTACGAGCAGTACTTC.